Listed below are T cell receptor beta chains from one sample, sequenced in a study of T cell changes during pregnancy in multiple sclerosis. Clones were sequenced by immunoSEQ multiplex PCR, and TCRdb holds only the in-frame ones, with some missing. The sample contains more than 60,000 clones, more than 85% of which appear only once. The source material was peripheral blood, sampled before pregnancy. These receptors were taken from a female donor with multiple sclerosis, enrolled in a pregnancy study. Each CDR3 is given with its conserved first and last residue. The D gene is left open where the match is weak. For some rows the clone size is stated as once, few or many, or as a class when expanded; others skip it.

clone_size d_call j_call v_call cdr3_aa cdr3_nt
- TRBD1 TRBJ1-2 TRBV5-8 CASSFQGASNYGYTF TGTGCCAGCAGCTTTCAGGGGGCCTCCAACTATGGCTACACCTTC
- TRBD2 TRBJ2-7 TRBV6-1 CASSGDYYEQYF TGTGCCAGCAGTGGGGACTACTACGAGCAGTACTTC
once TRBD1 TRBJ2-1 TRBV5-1 CASSGTGVSYNEQFF TGCGCCAGCAGCGGGACAGGGGTCTCCTACAATGAGCAGTTCTTC
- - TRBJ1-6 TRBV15 CATSVLEGSPLHF TGTGCCACCAGCGTCCTGGAGGGGTCACCCCTCCACTTT
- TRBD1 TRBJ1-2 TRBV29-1 CSVVRDRDYGYTF TGCAGCGTAGTGCGGGACAGGGACTATGGCTACACCTTC
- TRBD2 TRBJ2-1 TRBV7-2 CASSLGVAGAYYNEQFF TGTGCCAGCAGCTTAGGGGTAGCGGGGGCCTATTACAATGAGCAGTTCTTC
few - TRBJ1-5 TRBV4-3 CASSQDLENAGQPQHF TGCGCCAGCAGCCAAGATTTAGAGAACGCGGGTCAGCCCCAGCATTTT
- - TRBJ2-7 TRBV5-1 CASSVNRAGEQYF TGCGCCAGCAGCGTTAACAGGGCCGGCGAGCAGTACTTC
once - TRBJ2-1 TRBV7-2 CASSLGIGGPSGEQFF TGTGCCAGCAGCTTAGGCATCGGGGGACCTTCGGGTGAGCAGTTCTTC
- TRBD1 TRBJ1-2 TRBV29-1 CSVLGQGYGYTF TGCAGCGTTTTGGGACAGGGGTATGGCTACACCTTC
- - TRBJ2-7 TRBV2 CASSVAGTGSYEQYF TGTGCCAGCAGTGTGGCCGGGACTGGTTCCTACGAGCAGTACTTC
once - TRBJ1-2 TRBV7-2 CASLGGVGYGYTF TGTGCCAGCTTGGGGGGGGTAGGCTATGGCTACACCTTC
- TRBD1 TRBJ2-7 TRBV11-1 CASSSGTGWSYEQYF TGTGCCAGCAGTTCCGGGACAGGCTGGTCCTACGAGCAGTACTTC
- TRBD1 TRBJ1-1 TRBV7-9 CASSPRAGGKAFF TGTGCCAGCAGCCCTCGAGCAGGGGGGAAGGCTTTCTTT
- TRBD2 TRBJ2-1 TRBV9 CASSPSSGYNEQFF TGTGCCAGCAGCCCGTCTAGCGGGTACAATGAGCAGTTCTTC
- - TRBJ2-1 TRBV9 CASSRFWTAGSEQFF TGTGCCAGCAGCCGTTTCTGGACCGCGGGGTCGGAGCAGTTCTTC
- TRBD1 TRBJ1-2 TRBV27 CASSLDATGGFYGYTF TGTGCCAGCAGTTTAGATGCGACAGGGGGTTTCTATGGCTACACCTTC
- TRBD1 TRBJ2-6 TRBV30 CAWVLPWCRTGLFSGANVLTF TGTGCCTGGGTCCTTCCTTGGTGCCGGACAGGCCTCTTCTCTGGGGCCAACGTCCTGACTTTC
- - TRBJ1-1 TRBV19 CASSPTGYPLAEAFF TGTGCCAGTAGCCCGACCGGGTACCCCCTCGCTGAAGCTTTCTTT
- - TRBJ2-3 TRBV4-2 CASSRGQPSTDTQYF TGTGCCAGCAGCCGCGGGCAGCCTAGCACAGATACGCAGTATTTT
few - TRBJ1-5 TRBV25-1 CASSEGGLSNQPQHF TGTGCCAGCAGTGAGGGGGGGCTAAGCAATCAGCCCCAGCATTTT
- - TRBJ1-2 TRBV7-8 CASSLKTILLYGYTF TGTGCCAGCAGCCTAAAAACGATTCTACTCTATGGCTACACCTTC